This TCR beta chain was identified during a study of blood T cell repertoires in COVID-19. The CDR3 covers 16 residues. Trimming removed 5 bases from V and 5 bases from J; junction bases left unmatched: 14. Germline V lookup: CDR1 SGHKS, CDR2 YYEKEE (reference sequence). Using immunoSEQ multiplex PCR, the repertoire was profiled, and TCRdb retains in-frame clones only, with some absent. This table has approximately 160,000 clones, around 88% appearing once. Sample: PBMCs or T cells enriched from blood (not recorded which). The V and J genes are TRBV5-5 and TRBJ2-7; the match to TRBD1 covers 9 bases. The TCR sequence derives from a woman between 50 and 59 years old in a cohort exposed to, infected with or recovered from COVID-19 (not recorded which). CDR3 residues: CASSKSSQGAYHEQYF. The CDR3 DNA follows: TGTGCCAGCAGTAAATCATCACAGGGGGCCTACCACGAGCAGTACTTC.